These 26 T cell receptor beta chains were all obtained from the same sample, sequenced in a study of blood T cell repertoires in COVID-19. Assay used: immunoSEQ multiplex PCR; TCRdb lists only in-frame clones, some missing. The data show some 74,000 clones, 80% seen once. What was sequenced was peripheral blood. These receptors came from a human donor in a cohort sampled during active COVID-19.

The chain couples TRBV4-1 to TRBJ2-5; possibly TRBD2 for D (6 bases). Trimming cost V 7 bases and J 0 bases, with 21 bases left between them. Germline V gene data show CDR1 as MGHRA and CDR2 as YSYEKL. There are 17 residues in the CDR3. CDR3 residues: CASNRRFAEGYQETQYF. As DNA, the CDR3 is TGCGCCAGCAACCGCAGGTTCGCGGAGGGGTACCAAGAGACCCAGTACTTC.

This chain connects TRBV5-8 to TRBJ1-5, with 9 positions matching TRBD1. V was clipped by 2 bases and J by 4 bases; unmatched bases: 4. The CDR3 runs 15 residues. Germline CDR1 is SGHTS and CDR2 is YDEGEE. This CDR3 reads CASSLVTGGNQPQHF. CDR3 bases: TGTGCCAGCAGCTTAGTGACAGGGGGGAATCAGCCCCAGCATTTT. The full variable domain, with the rest looked up from reference TRBV5-8 and TRBJ1-5, is EAGVTQSPTHLIKTRGQQATLRCSPISGHTSVYWYQQALGLGLQFLLWYDEGEERNRGNFPPRFSGRQFPNYSSELNVNALELEDSALYLCASSLVTGGNQPQHFGDGTRLSIL.

This chain connects TRBV11-2 to TRBJ2-5; 7 bases align to TRBD1. The germline V gene has CDR1 SGHAT and CDR2 FQNNGV. The CDR3 has 15 residues. J was trimmed by 4 bases and V by 0 bases; bases with no gene match: 5. The CDR3 loop is CASSLDGRQGETQYF. CDR3 sequence (DNA): TGTGCCAGCAGCTTAGACGGCCGACAGGGAGAGACCCAGTACTTC.

This sequence joins TRBV9 and TRBJ2-2; 11 bases agree with TRBD2. The CDR3 extends over 16 amino acids. V trimming: 3 bases; J trimming: 4 bases; junction bases outside the gene matches: 5. In germline, CDR1 is SGDLS, CDR2 YYNGEE. The CDR3 bases are TGTGCCAGCAGCGCAACTAGCGGGAGAACCACCGGGGAGCTGTTTTTT. Translating gives CASSATSGRTTGELFF. Using reference TRBV9 and TRBJ2-2 for the parts outside the CDR3, the full variable domain is DSGVTQTPKHLITATGQRVTLRCSPRSGDLSVYWYQQSLDQGLQFLIQYYNGEERAKGNILERFSAQQFPDLHSELNLSSLELGDSALYFCASSATSGRTTGELFFGEGSRLTVL.

This clone occurred once. The chain uses TRBV5-6 and TRBJ1-1; no firm D call. Trimming took 9 bases from V and 0 from J, leaving 15 bases between them. In germline, CDR1 is SGHDT, CDR2 YYEEEE. This CDR3 contains 14 residues. This CDR3 reads CATWTGNLNTEAFF. The CDR3, as DNA: TGTGCCACCTGGACGGGGAACCTGAACACTGAAGCTTTCTTT.

The rearrangement links TRBV2 to TRBJ2-5; 7 positions match TRBD2. The CDR3 sequence is 13 residues long. Looked up from germline, CDR1 is SNHLY and CDR2 is FYNNEI. Germline trimming cut 4 bases from V and 3 bases from J; bases unmatched to any gene: 2. In DNA, the CDR3 is TGTGCCAGCAGTGGGGGGAGGGAAGAGACCCAGTACTTC. Protein product: CASSGGREETQYF.

V and J are TRBV18 and TRBJ2-5; TRBD1 agrees at 9 bases. J was trimmed by 4 bases and V by 1 base; bases with no gene match: 4. The CDR3 is made up of 15 amino acids. Germline V lookup: CDR1 KGHSH, CDR2 LQKENI. The CDR3 bases are TGTGCCAGCTCACCACTTGGGGGACAGGGAGAGACCCAGTACTTC. It translates to CASSPLGGQGETQYF.

This clone was picked up a small number of times. This chain links TRBV18 with TRBJ2-5; D is undetermined. Trimming pared 0 bases from V and 1 base from J, leaving 6 bases between. This CDR3 is 14 amino acids long. The germline CDR1 and CDR2 sequences are KGHSH and LQKENI. The CDR3 spells CASSPPNSQETQYF. CDR3 in DNA: TGTGCCAGCTCACCACCCAACAGCCAAGAGACCCAGTACTTC.

This clone appeared once. The chain recombines TRBV7-9 with TRBJ2-7; 11 bases are a match to TRBD1. V dropped 5 bases and J dropped 5; count of bases not matched to a gene: 5. CDR1 and CDR2 (germline): SEHNR, FQNEAQ (reference sequence). The CDR3 spans 14 residues. For the CDR3, the DNA is TGTGCCAGCAGCCCTCGGACAGGGGGCCACGAGCAGTACGTC. This codes for CASSPRTGGHEQYV.

This clone was recorded once. This rearrangement joins TRBV5-1 to TRBJ2-7, with D tentatively TRBD1 (5 bases). V gave up 4 bases and J gave up 6 bases, with 29 bases separating them. The CDR3 runs to 18 residues. Germline values: CDR1 SGHRS, CDR2 YFSETQ. The CDR3 region is CASSKGQDPQRSVTEQYF. The CDR3 region has the DNA TGCGCCAGCAGCAAAGGACAAGACCCTCAAAGGTCAGTCACCGAGCAGTACTTC.

This chain links TRBV10-3 with TRBJ2-7; 14 nucleotides line up with TRBD2. Germline V CDR1 and CDR2: ENHRY, SYGVKD. CDR3 length: 16 residues. Trimming cost V 2 bases and J 9 bases; bases outside gene matches: 9. Written as DNA, the CDR3 is TGTGCCATCAGTGAGGAGACTAGCGGGAGGGCCCCTCGGCAGTACGTC. Translated, it gives CAISEETSGRAPRQYV.

In this sample, this clone turned up many times. J is TRBJ1-2 and V is TRBV4-2, with D hard to call. V dropped 2 bases and J dropped 4 bases, with 14 bases sitting between them. Germline V gene lookup returns CDR1 LGHNA and CDR2 YNFKEQ. The CDR3 runs to 15 residues. The CDR3: CASSQPSEGSYGYTF. The CDR3 region has the DNA TGTGCCAGCAGCCAACCTTCCGAAGGGAGCTATGGCTACACCTTC.

The chain has TRBV5-1 and TRBJ1-1; maybe TRBD1 (6 bases). This CDR3 has 15 residues. Germline CDR1 reads SGHRS; CDR2 reads YFSETQ. The V and J ends lost 0 bases and 3 bases respectively, with 12 bases between them. CDR3 sequence reads: CASSLEPRGHTEAFF. CDR3 DNA sequence: TGCGCCAGCAGCTTGGAGCCCAGGGGACACACTGAAGCTTTCTTT.

This sequence joins TRBV7-9 and TRBJ2-2; 7 nucleotides match TRBD1. The CDR3 sequence is 15 residues long. The germline gives CDR1 SEHNR, CDR2 FQNEAQ (reference sequence). After removal of 1 base from V and 7 bases from J, the junction contained 6 bases not matched to a gene. This CDR3 is CASSLGVQGFGELFF. The CDR3 bases are TGTGCCAGCAGCTTAGGTGTACAGGGGTTCGGGGAGCTGTTTTTT.

This clone was observed once. The chain is built from TRBV7-9 and TRBJ1-4; a weak D match, TRBD1 (5 bases). From germline, CDR1 is SEHNR and CDR2 FQNEAQ (reference sequence). Between the trimmed V and J ends, which lost 2 bases and 7 bases, there was a span of 11 bases. There are 14 residues in the CDR3. Written as DNA, the CDR3 is TGTGCCAGCAGCTTACAGGGCGTGGGTGAAAAACTGTTTTTT. Translation: CASSLQGVGEKLFF.

This clone was detected a few times. The chain is built from TRBV6-5 and TRBJ1-1; tentatively, D is TRBD1 (5 bases). CDR1 and CDR2 (germline): MNHEY, SVGAGI. This CDR3 comprises 16 residues. The ends were cut back, 0 bases at V and 3 bases at J, with 14 bases in the middle. Written as DNA, the CDR3 is TGTGCCAGCAGTTACTCGATTGGGGGGGGAGACACTGAAGCTTTCTTT. Its protein product is CASSYSIGGGDTEAFF.

This rearrangement joins TRBV7-9 to TRBJ2-5; perhaps TRBD2 as D (7 bases). V was shortened by 6 bases and J by 4 bases, with 15 bases between the two germline ends. Germline V gene data show CDR1 as SEHNR and CDR2 as FQNEAQ (reference sequence). The CDR3 extends over 14 amino acids. The CDR3 DNA is TGTGCCAGCAGGCGAGGGGGAGGGGGAGAGACCCAGTACTTC. Amino acid sequence: CASRRGGGGETQYF.

The chain carries TRBV6-6 and TRBJ2-7; possible D gene TRBD1, 5 bases. Germline values: CDR1 MNHNY, CDR2 SVGAGI (reference sequence). The CDR3 covers 15 residues. V dropped 6 bases and J dropped 0 bases, with 15 bases sitting between them. CDR3 DNA: TGTGCCAGCAGGAAACTAACAGGTGGCTCCTACGAGCAGTACTTC. This translates into CASRKLTGGSYEQYF.

Details on this clone: Its ends do not fully match the called genes, so a read error is possible. This rearrangement joins TRBV10-3 to TRBJ2-7, with 8 nucleotides matching TRBD2. Germline V CDR1 and CDR2: ENHRY, SYGVKD. The CDR3 consists of 14 residues. The CDR3 region has the DNA TGTGCCATAAGTGATGCGGGGGGCTCCTACGAGCAGTACTTC. Its translation is CAISDAGGSYEQYF.

V and J are TRBV30 and TRBJ2-1; D is ambiguous. Germline values: CDR1 GTSNPN, CDR2 SVGIG (reference sequence). V dropped 2 bases and J dropped 2 bases, with 7 bases sitting between them. There are 13 residues in the CDR3. CDR3 loop: CAWSPLPYNEQFF. CDR3 nucleotides: TGTGCCTGGAGTCCCCTTCCCTACAATGAGCAGTTCTTC.

This chain uses TRBV6-2 or TRBV6-3 with TRBJ2-1; 14 nucleotides agree with TRBD2. The CDR3 sequence is 14 residues long. Germline CDR1 is MNHEY and CDR2 is SVGEGT. V lost 4 bases, J lost 10 bases, and 3 bases stayed unmatched. CDR3 loop: CASSSGLAGAEQFF. CDR3 nucleotides: TGTGCCAGCAGTTCGGGACTAGCGGGGGCCGAGCAGTTCTTC.

In this sample, this clone turned up a few times. The gene calls are TRBV5-1 and TRBJ1-6; D uncertain. The CDR3 loop spans 14 amino acids. V lost 5 bases, J lost 8 bases, and 14 bases lay in between. The germline gives CDR1 SGHRS, CDR2 YFSETQ. CDR3 DNA sequence: TGCGCCAGCAGAATAACGGAGGGCGATTCACCCCTCCACTTT. It translates to CASRITEGDSPLHF.

In its sample, this clone was seen a few times. V and J are TRBV5-1 and TRBJ2-1; 7 nucleotides agree with TRBD2. CDR1 is SGHRS, CDR2 YFSETQ, per germline. The length of the CDR3 is 15 residues. The ends lost 4 bases at V and 0 bases at J; junction bases unmatched: 4. The CDR3 spells CASSTRDYSYNEQFF. The CDR3 DNA sequence: TGCGCCAGCAGCACCCGGGACTACTCCTACAATGAGCAGTTCTTC.

The genes are TRBV5-1 and TRBJ2-3; 13 bases fit TRBD2. Germline V gives CDR1 SGHRS, CDR2 YFSETQ. With 4 bases clipped from V and 4 bases from J, the junction kept 9 bases outside the gene matches. The length of the CDR3 is 17 residues. CDR3: CASSPRLAGGRADTQYF. CDR3 coding DNA: TGCGCCAGCAGCCCGAGACTAGCGGGGGGCAGGGCAGATACGCAGTATTTT.

This clone was seen a handful of times. The gene calls are TRBV5-1 and TRBJ2-2; D might be TRBD1 (5 bases). The CDR3 is 17 residues long. Per germline, CDR1 SGHRS and CDR2 YFSETQ. V gave up 8 bases and J gave up 4 bases, with 24 bases separating them. The CDR3 reads CASSRVRDTTGTGELFF. CDR3 DNA: TGCGCCAGTAGCCGGGTCAGGGATACCACGGGCACCGGGGAGCTGTTTTTT.

The table lists this clone with a count of one. The chain links TRBV6-1 to TRBJ1-3; no clear D. Trimming removed 0 bases at V and 4 bases at J, with 13 bases between. The CDR3 runs to 16 residues. Germline CDR1 is MNHNS and CDR2 is SASEGT. CDR3 DNA: TGTGCCAGCAGTGAAGCTGGGAGCCCCTCCGGAAACACCATATATTTT. The encoded protein is CASSEAGSPSGNTIYF.